The sequence of this TCR beta chain was determined in a study of T cell repertoires in cytomegalovirus infection. For the study at large: Recently identified HLA-C-restricted CMV epitopes and well-studied HLA-B-restricted CMV epitopes were used by the study. The public TCR beta signatures pointed to both CMV infection and matching HLA type.

The J segment lost 5 bases and the V segment lost 2 bases, leaving 8 bases of the junction unmatched. The CDR3 covers 15 residues. Germline V lookup: CDR1 MNHEY, CDR2 SVGAGI. Findings and caveats of the study: What dominated the ex vivo response were HLA-C-restricted CMV-specific TCR beta clonotypes. The cumulative frequency of public TCR beta families identified carriers of CMV plus the relevant HLA.

This clonotype was observed at least ten times. The antigen is undetermined. TCRdb itself ran the reads through MiXCR, one entry per CDR3 protein. The sample has over 45,000 distinct CDR3 sequences; around 21% are singletons. This sample comprised CD8+ T cells from cultured PBMCs, obtained from culture after CMV antigen stimulation. This clonotype was obtained from a human donor in good health (CMV status not recorded). Some clones in this sample may be carry-over from other donors' samples. The V and J genes are TRBV6-5 and TRBJ1-1; 7 bases map to TRBD1. CDR3 amino acids: CASSYRGRGKTEAFF. The CDR3, as DNA: TGTGCCAGCAGTTACAGGGGGCGCGGGAAAACTGAAGCTTTCTTT.